The source of this T cell receptor beta chain is a study of a mutant IDH1 vaccine in newly diagnosed glioma. At the level of the study: Initiation of the vaccine course occurred 4-6 weeks after radiotherapy alone, or alongside temozolomide cycles. Visit V12 was at week 35; visit V13 was at week 47.

Study-level results: Seemingly, top peripheral T cell clonotype changes bore no relation to pseudoprogression.

With regard to this clone: The antigen remains unidentified.

As for time point: week 35, safety follow-up. Vaccinated patients received 300 ug of mutant IDH1 20-mer peptide per dose, with topical imiquimod. Patients received eight vaccinations in weeks 1, 3, 5, 7, 11, 15, 19, 23. Some clones are missing from TCRdb's copy, which holds only in-frame ones; the method was immunoSEQ multiplex PCR. The profile covers around 69,000 clones, with around nine tenths appearing a single time and more than 1.5% taken by the ten largest. V lost 7 bases to trimming and J lost 2 bases, with 11 bases between them. Germline values: CDR1 MNHNS, CDR2 SASEGT. The CDR3 extends over 13 amino acids.

The source material was PBMCs, sampled from a glioma patient whose treatment included an IDH1 peptide vaccine. The rearrangement links TRBV6-1 to TRBJ1-2; a weak D match, TRBD1 (5 bases). This receptor was identified in a man in his thirties or forties with glioma. In nucleotides, the CDR3 is TGTGCCAGCAAGACAGCCGGAAACTATGGCTACACCTTC. Translated: CASKTAGNYGYTF.